Listed below are T cell receptor beta chains from one sample, sequenced in a study of blood T cell repertoires in COVID-19. TCRdb's table, derived via immunoSEQ multiplex PCR, lists solely in-frame clones and lacks some. This table has 150,000 or so clones, 75% to 85% appearing once. Sequencing input: peripheral blood. Source of these receptors: a woman aged 60-75 years with COVID-19, enrolled during active disease. Both conserved end residues are part of each CDR3. D genes are given only for firm matches. Clone size is shown for a subset of rows, as once, few, many or a class of expanded clone.

v_gene: TRBV9; j_gene: TRBJ1-6; d_gene: NA; abundance: NA; CDR3nt: TGTGCCAGCAGCCCCCGACAGGATAATTCACCCCTCCACTTT; CDR3aa: CASSPRQDNSPLHF
v_gene: TRBV6-1; j_gene: TRBJ1-1; d_gene: NA; abundance: few; CDR3nt: TGTGCCAGCAGTGAAGACATTCTGAACACTGAAGCTTTCTTT; CDR3aa: CASSEDILNTEAFF
v_gene: TRBV12-3/TRBV12-4; j_gene: TRBJ2-1; d_gene: NA; abundance: few; CDR3nt: TGTGCCAGCAGTTCCCAGGTGGGTGAGCAGTTCTTC; CDR3aa: CASSSQVGEQFF
v_gene: TRBV5-1; j_gene: TRBJ1-1; d_gene: TRBD1; abundance: NA; CDR3nt: TGCGCCAGCAGCTTGACAGGGGCGCAGGGTAAAGCTTTCTTT; CDR3aa: CASSLTGAQGKAFF
v_gene: TRBV21-1; j_gene: TRBJ1-1; d_gene: NA; abundance: NA; CDR3nt: TGTGCCAGCAGCAAGGCAGGCGAGAACACTGAAGCTTTCTTT; CDR3aa: CASSKAGENTEAFF
v_gene: TRBV6-5; j_gene: TRBJ1-6; d_gene: NA; abundance: NA; CDR3nt: TGTGCCAGCAGTTATACCGGGACTCCAGTAGGATCACCCCTCCACTTT; CDR3aa: CASSYTGTPVGSPLHF
v_gene: TRBV19; j_gene: TRBJ2-3; d_gene: TRBD2; abundance: NA; CDR3nt: TGTGCCAGTAGTATGGCTAGCGGGGGGGCAGATACGCAGTATTTT; CDR3aa: CASSMASGGADTQYF
v_gene: TRBV7-3; j_gene: TRBJ2-3; d_gene: NA; abundance: NA; CDR3nt: TGTGCCAGCAGCTTTCGGGGGGATACGCAGTATTTT; CDR3aa: CASSFRGDTQYF
v_gene: TRBV7-2; j_gene: TRBJ1-1; d_gene: NA; abundance: NA; CDR3nt: TGTGCCAGCAGCCCAGAGGCACTGAACACTGAAGCTTTCTTT; CDR3aa: CASSPEALNTEAFF
v_gene: TRBV11-2; j_gene: TRBJ1-6; d_gene: NA; abundance: NA; CDR3nt: TGTGCCAGCAGCCCGAGGGGGGGGAATTCACCCCTCCACTTT; CDR3aa: CASSPRGGNSPLHF
v_gene: TRBV12-3/TRBV12-4; j_gene: TRBJ1-1; d_gene: NA; abundance: NA; CDR3nt: TGTGCCAGCAGTTTAAAGCAGGGCTCCGAAGCTTTCTTT; CDR3aa: CASSLKQGSEAFF
v_gene: TRBV5-6; j_gene: TRBJ1-1; d_gene: NA; abundance: NA; CDR3nt: TGTGCCAGCAGCGAAACAGGGTTACCGAACACTGAAGCTTTCTTT; CDR3aa: CASSETGLPNTEAFF
v_gene: TRBV19; j_gene: TRBJ1-3; d_gene: TRBD1; abundance: few; CDR3nt: TGTGCCAGTACCACCTTGACAGGGGAGGGTGGAAACACCATATATTTT; CDR3aa: CASTTLTGEGGNTIYF
v_gene: TRBV9; j_gene: TRBJ2-1; d_gene: TRBD2; abundance: NA; CDR3nt: TGTGCCAGCAGCGACACTAGCGGGAGGGCGGGCAATGAGCAGTTCTTC; CDR3aa: CASSDTSGRAGNEQFF
v_gene: TRBV29-1; j_gene: TRBJ2-7; d_gene: NA; abundance: once; CDR3nt: TGCAGCGTTACTCCTGGCGGGTACGAGCAGTACTTC; CDR3aa: CSVTPGGYEQYF
v_gene: TRBV27; j_gene: TRBJ1-3; d_gene: TRBD1; abundance: NA; CDR3nt: TGTGCCAGCAGTAGACAGGGGGCTACCTCTGGAAACACCATATATTTT; CDR3aa: CASSRQGATSGNTIYF
v_gene: TRBV7-9; j_gene: TRBJ2-3; d_gene: NA; abundance: NA; CDR3nt: TGTGCCGGTCGCCCTCTAAGGATAGCGGAACTTAGCACAGATACGCAGTATTTT; CDR3aa: CAGRPLRIAELSTDTQYF
v_gene: TRBV5-1; j_gene: TRBJ1-4; d_gene: TRBD1; abundance: NA; CDR3nt: TGCGCCAGCAGCTACTCCGGGACAGGGGATGAAAAACTGTTTTTT; CDR3aa: CASSYSGTGDEKLFF
v_gene: TRBV24-1; j_gene: TRBJ2-1; d_gene: NA; abundance: NA; CDR3nt: TGTGCCACCAGTGATTTCGGGGTGAACAATGAGCAGTTCTTC; CDR3aa: CATSDFGVNNEQFF
v_gene: TRBV25-1; j_gene: TRBJ2-2; d_gene: TRBD2; abundance: few; CDR3nt: TGTGCCAGCAGTCGCACGGCGGGGGTTAACACCGGGGAGCTGTTTTTT; CDR3aa: CASSRTAGVNTGELFF
v_gene: TRBV12-5; j_gene: TRBJ2-5; d_gene: NA; abundance: NA; CDR3nt: TGTGCTAGTGGTTTCACGGGGGTAGAGACCCAGTACTTC; CDR3aa: CASGFTGVETQYF
v_gene: TRBV29-1; j_gene: TRBJ2-5; d_gene: NA; abundance: NA; CDR3nt: TGCAGCGTGGGAGGGGGGGGAGAGACCCAGTACTTC; CDR3aa: CSVGGGGETQYF